Shown below are 7 T cell receptor beta chains from a single sample sequenced in a study of blood T cells in healthy people across ages. Together with a sample-barcoded 5' primer, a J-beta primer mix was included in a second PCR lasting roughly 6 to 12 cycles. MiXCR, run by TCRdb on the 5' RACE reads, gives a single entry per CDR3 protein. Of some 760,000 distinct CDR3 sequences listed, roughly 25% are singletons. These data were also filed under a second study, of T cells of mothers and their children.

The sequenced material came from blood. These receptor sequences come from a boy between 10 and 17 years old in good health.

The genes are TRBV4-2 and TRBJ2-7; 11 nucleotides line up with TRBD2. This CDR3 is built from 15 residues. V was clipped by 0 bases and J by 4 bases; unmatched bases: 2. The V gene's germline CDR1 is LGHNA and CDR2 YNFKEQ. CDR3 sequence: CASSQETSGIYEQYF. As DNA, the CDR3 is TGTGCCAGCAGCCAAGAGACTAGCGGGATATACGAGCAGTACTTC.

The rearrangement joins TRBV5-5 to TRBJ2-7; 10 nucleotides align to TRBD1. CDR1 and CDR2 from the germline V gene are SGHKS and YYEKEE (reference sequence). There are 14 residues in the CDR3. After removal of 3 bases from V and 5 bases from J, the junction contained 5 bases not matched to a gene. The CDR3 here is CASSWGTGEDEQYF. CDR3 in DNA: TGTGCCAGCAGCTGGGGGACAGGGGAGGACGAGCAGTACTTC.

Many counts were recorded for this clonotype. V usage is TRBV7-2 and J usage is TRBJ2-5; D unclear. Germline CDR1 SGHTA, CDR2 FQGNSA. The CDR3 extends over 13 amino acids. The V end was cut by 1 base, the J end by 5 bases, with 8 bases between. The CDR3: CASSLGLWETQYF. CDR3 nucleotides: TGTGCCAGCAGCTTAGGACTTTGGGAGACCCAGTACTTC.

This clonotype was observed many times. The CDR3 loop is CSVRRGEVGYTF. The CDR3 DNA is TGCAGCGTCCGACGGGGGGAGGTGGGCTACACCTTC. The rearrangement uses TRBV29-1 and TRBJ1-2; tentative D call: TRBD1 (5 bases). CDR1 is SQVTM and CDR2 is ANQGSEA in the germline V gene. V was cut by 6 bases and J by 8 bases, with 16 bases left in between. The CDR3 length is 12 residues.

This clonotype has more than one count but fewer than ten. The rearrangement uses TRBV6-5 and TRBJ2-3, with 7 nucleotides matching TRBD1. The CDR3 length is 14 residues. Unmatched junction bases numbered 3, after V lost 4 bases and J lost 2 bases. Per the germline V gene, CDR1 is MNHEY and CDR2 is SVGAGI. CDR3 loop: CASSWGQITDTQYF. CDR3 DNA sequence: TGTGCCAGCAGTTGGGGACAGATCACAGATACGCAGTATTTT.

The J gene is TRBJ2-7, the V gene TRBV5-1; D is undetermined. This CDR3 has 15 residues. The V end lost 1 base, the J end lost 0 bases, and 11 bases lay between the germline ends. CDR1 is SGHRS, CDR2 YFSETQ, per germline. The CDR3 loop reads CASSLFPVSSYEQYF. The DNA for the CDR3 is TGCGCCAGCAGCTTGTTTCCGGTGAGCTCCTACGAGCAGTACTTC.

The rearrangement joins TRBV29-1 to TRBJ2-7; D tentatively fits TRBD1 or TRBD2 (5 bases each). V was trimmed by 7 bases and J by 0 bases, leaving 13 bases between them. Germline assignment: CDR1 SQVTM and CDR2 ANQGSEA. CDR3 length: 13 amino acids. The CDR3 bases are TGCAGCGCCGGGACCGATAACTCCTACGAGCAGTACTTC. Its translation: CSAGTDNSYEQYF.